This T cell receptor beta chain came from a study of T cell responses to AZD1222 COVID-19 vaccine. General study results and limits: Dominant CD4 TCR responses targeted spike regions 160-218 and 743-854. Baseline antibody screening turned up just a handful of seropositive AZD1222 recipients. An increase in Spike-specific TCR breadth and depth was observed after two AZD1222 doses.

About this clone itself: Its antigen is still unknown.

Some clones are missing from TCRdb's copy, which holds only in-frame ones; the method was immunoSEQ multiplex PCR. The table lists 90,000 to 120,000 clones, 87% of them singletons. This CDR3 region has 16 residues. Germline CDR1 and CDR2: LNHDA and SQIVND (reference sequence). V was trimmed by 9 bases and J by 2 bases, leaving 20 bases between them. The sample consisted of peripheral blood, taken 28 days after the second AZD1222 dose. This TCR was sampled from an adult who received the AZD1222 COVID-19 vaccine. The chain combines TRBV19 with TRBJ2-4; TRBD2 is a possible D gene (6 bases). CDR3 loop: CASSRERESTKNIQYF. The DNA for the CDR3 is TGTGCCAGCTCCCGGGAACGGGAGTCAACCAAAAACATTCAGTACTTC.